This is a list of T cell receptor beta chains from one sample in a study of blood T cell repertoires in COVID-19. Sequencing was performed with immunoSEQ multiplex PCR; in TCRdb, only in-frame clones are kept and a portion is missing. The data show more than 300,000 clones, about 84% seen once. Sequenced input: peripheral blood. These receptors were collected from a woman between 50 and 59 years old with acute or convalescent COVID-19. Each CDR3 is given with its conserved first and last residue.

V gene,CDR3 protein
TRBV4-1,CASSLIQGGNEKLFF
TRBV5-5,CASSLAEAGASPLHF
TRBV15,CATSTWTGEGYTF
TRBV2,CASSEWTGQETQYF
TRBV29-1,CSVKSGISFF
TRBV5-6,CASSWGDTEAFF
TRBV28,CASRSTGLLNEQFF
TRBV27,CASSSAGAYEQYF
TRBV28,CASSSYEDTQYF
TRBV6-5,CASSRDTNEQYF
TRBV5-1,CASSIRSISYEQYF
TRBV4-1,CASSQDLRGGGRENIQYF
TRBV19,CASSNPGLSYEQYF
TRBV7-9,CASSLGTGTEKLFF
TRBV5-4,CASSFGQGWNEQFF
TRBV19,CASIDLAPEVLNTGELFF
TRBV5-1,CASSDRRGGLNTEAFF
TRBV6-5,CASSYQGALGNTIYF
TRBV10-1,CASWGGIRSPLHF
TRBV5-6,CASSRGVRTNEKLFF
TRBV5-1,CASSLGLAGVTDTQYF
TRBV5-1,CASSLVANQETQYF
TRBV12-3/TRBV12-4,CASTTRDSPLHF
TRBV11-3,CASSLAGTSGYNEQFF
TRBV28,CASSPSGEETQYF
TRBV20-1,CSASSVTNYGYTF
TRBV7-9,CASSHTGGYTF
TRBV18,CASSRTGTDTQYF
TRBV18,CASSQGLAGEGGELFF
TRBV6-5,CASSYEAGADEQFF
TRBV6-1,CASSEERQGDAFF
TRBV4-2,CASSQDWSSGTSRTDTQYF
TRBV9,CASSVGQLAYEQYF
TRBV11-1,CASRPGLAGINEQFF
TRBV9,CASSVRGSQETQYF
TRBV27,CASSPGGGLISGNTIYF
TRBV5-3,CARSRAGGLAGYLEQYF
TRBV5-1,CASSNTYEQYF
TRBV27,CASSFGTGAINNSPLHF
TRBV10-3,CAISEEQAGSGNTIYF